The 27 T cell receptor beta chains given below trace back to one sample, sequenced in a study of CD8 T cells in ankylosing spondylitis. TCRdb called the 5' RACE reads again in MiXCR, with one record for every CDR3 protein. The sample has more than 150,000 distinct CDR3 sequences; about 20% are singletons. Specimen: blood, either unsorted or a sorted T cell fraction (not recorded which). These receptors originate from a male donor between 5 and 35 years old with ankylosing spondylitis or in good health (not recorded which).

The chain has TRBV4-3 and TRBJ2-1; TRBD2 matches at 9 bases. CDR3 size: 17 residues. Germline loops: CDR1 LGHNA, CDR2 YSLEER. The V segment lost 0 bases and the J segment 2 bases; nucleotides outside the gene matches: 5. CDR3 region: CASSQDGASGAYNEQFF. CDR3 sequence (DNA): TGCGCCAGCAGCCAAGATGGGGCTAGCGGGGCCTACAATGAGCAGTTCTTC.

This clonotype was picked up many times. This chain links TRBV12-3 or TRBV12-4 with TRBJ1-1; TRBD1 is a possible D gene (5 bases). The CDR3 is 15 amino acids. V was trimmed by 3 bases and J by 6 bases, leaving 17 bases between them. The CDR3 sequence: CASSFGGGIWAEAFF. CDR3 bases: TGTGCCAGCAGTTTTGGTGGGGGGATTTGGGCTGAAGCTTTCTTT.

This clonotype was detected many times. The chain combines TRBV7-6 with TRBJ2-5, with 8 bases lining up with TRBD2. Germline V gene data show CDR1 as SGHVS and CDR2 as FNYEAQ. This CDR3 comprises 17 residues. The V segment lost 5 bases and the J segment 4 bases; nucleotides outside the gene matches: 15. The CDR3 spells CASSQMVGTSSRETQYF. CDR3 DNA: TGTGCCAGCAGCCAAATGGTCGGGACTAGTTCCAGAGAGACCCAGTACTTC.

This clonotype was counted at least ten times. The V and J genes are TRBV19 and TRBJ1-1; D not resolved. The CDR3 consists of 14 residues. The V gene lost 4 bases and the J gene lost 1 base, with 10 bases spanning the gap. Germline-derived CDR1 and CDR2 are LNHDA and SQIVND (reference sequence). In DNA form, the CDR3 reads TGTGCCAGTAGTAGCAGAACGTGGAACACTGAAGCTTTCTTT. As protein: CASSSRTWNTEAFF.

This clonotype has a handful of counts. The CDR3 coding sequence is TGTGCCAGCAGCGCACTCAGGGGGCGTTTATCCACCGGGGAGCTGTTTTTT. Its protein is CASSALRGRLSTGELFF. This chain uses TRBV7-6 with TRBJ2-2; 8 bases are shared with TRBD1. The CDR3 covers 17 residues. Per the germline V gene, CDR1 is SGHVS and CDR2 is FNYEAQ. The ends lost 5 bases at V and 4 bases at J; junction bases unmatched: 12.

This clonotype was counted many times. The V gene is TRBV6-6, the J gene TRBJ1-2; D may be TRBD1 (6 bases). Deletions cut 0 bases from V and 2 bases from J, with 10 bases between. CDR1 and CDR2 from the germline V gene are MNHNY and SVGAGI (reference sequence). The CDR3 sequence is 15 residues long. DNA of the CDR3: TGTGCCAGCAGTTACTCGCGGGACACAAACTATGGCTACACCTTC. Protein sequence: CASSYSRDTNYGYTF.

The V gene is TRBV6-5, the J gene TRBJ2-7; D might be TRBD2 (6 bases). CDR1 and CDR2 (germline): MNHEY, SVGAGI. This CDR3 spans 15 amino acids. CDR3: CASSPTRSGSYEQYV. DNA for the CDR3: TGTGCCAGCAGCCCGACTAGATCGGGGAGTTACGAGCAGTATGTC.

The chain couples TRBV29-1 to TRBJ1-3; D might be TRBD1 (6 bases). CDR1 and CDR2 (germline): SQVTM, ANQGSEA. The CDR3 spans 15 residues. The germline V and J ends were trimmed by 3 bases and 0 bases, with 12 bases remaining between them. In DNA, the CDR3 is TGCAGCGTTGATTTTGGGACACCCTCTGGAAACACCATATATTTT. This encodes CSVDFGTPSGNTIYF.

The chain has TRBV12-3 or TRBV12-4 and TRBJ2-1; TRBD2 agrees at 8 bases. Trimming removed 4 bases from V and 4 bases from J; junction bases left unmatched: 6. This CDR3 has 15 residues. CDR3: CASSSPPGGYNEQFF. CDR3 nucleotides: TGTGCCAGCAGTTCTCCCCCGGGAGGGTACAATGAGCAGTTCTTC.

The chain links TRBV19 to TRBJ1-5, with D uncertain. The CDR3 totals 15 residues. Germline V gene lookup returns CDR1 LNHDA and CDR2 SQIVND (reference sequence). Between the trimmed V and J ends, which lost 3 bases and 5 bases, there was a span of 14 bases. This chain's CDR3 is CASSIKADNYQPQHF. DNA for the CDR3: TGTGCCAGTAGTATTAAGGCAGACAATTATCAGCCCCAGCATTTT.

This clonotype was observed many times. V usage is TRBV6-5 and J usage is TRBJ1-1; D possibly corresponds to TRBD1 (6 bases). From germline, CDR1 is MNHEY and CDR2 SVGAGI. CDR3 length: 14 amino acids. V lost 7 bases to trimming and J lost 4 bases, with 16 bases between them. The CDR3 spells CASTATRGTTEAFF. CDR3 bases: TGTGCCAGCACCGCAACCAGGGGTACCACTGAAGCTTTCTTT.

Turning to this clonotype: A read error may produce the germline difference seen at one junction end. The gene calls are TRBV18 and TRBJ2-2; 8 nucleotides match TRBD1. CDR3 length: 16 amino acids. Germline V gene lookup returns CDR1 KGHSH and CDR2 LQKENI. The DNA for the CDR3 is TGTGCCAGCTCACCACAAACAGGGGGGAACGCCGGGGAGCTGTTTTTT. Translating gives CASSPQTGGNAGELFF.

The table lists this clonotype with many counts. V gene TRBV10-3 combines with J gene TRBJ2-3, with 7 bases fitting TRBD2. Trimming at V came to 5 bases and at J to 0 bases, leaving 5 bases not matched to a gene. From germline, CDR1 is ENHRY and CDR2 SYGVKD. The length of the CDR3 is 15 residues. CDR3 nucleotide sequence: TGTGCCATCAGTCCCGGGACTACCAGCACAGATACGCAGTATTTT. This codes for CAISPGTTSTDTQYF.

The chain combines TRBV12-3 or TRBV12-4 with TRBJ1-3; unclear D gene. The CDR3 extends over 14 amino acids. The V and J ends lost 3 bases and 0 bases respectively, with 6 bases between them. CDR3 protein: CASSFMGSGNTIYF. The CDR3 region has the DNA TGTGCCAGCAGTTTCATGGGCTCTGGAAACACCATATATTTT.

The V call is TRBV23-1, the J call TRBJ2-1; D is undetermined. TRBV23-1 belongs to the ORF category, with a function that is uncertain. The CDR3 runs to 16 residues. V was trimmed by 0 bases and J by 10 bases, leaving 19 bases between them. CDR3 coding DNA: TGCGCCAGCAGTCAATCAGTTTTGTACGGCGGCGAGGAGCAGTTCTTC. Translation gives CASSQSVLYGGEEQFF.

In this sample, this clonotype turned up many times. The V gene is TRBV20-1, the J gene TRBJ2-7, with a tentative D call TRBD2 (6 bases). Germline CDR1 and CDR2: DFQATT and SNEGSKA (reference sequence). This CDR3 is 10 amino acids long. Trimming took off 7 bases at V and 3 bases at J, with 7 bases between the two ends. CDR3 sequence reads: CSGGDYEQYF. CDR3 DNA: TGCAGTGGCGGGGACTACGAGCAGTACTTC.

The sample holds a few counts of this clonotype. V usage is TRBV12-5 and J usage is TRBJ2-1; 9 bases are shared with TRBD2. Germline assignment: CDR1 LGHNT and CDR2 FRNRAP. V lost 1 base and J lost 5; bases outside the gene matches: 9. The CDR3 consists of 17 residues. CDR3 nucleotides: TGTGCTAGTGGTTTGGCAATCAGCCTAGCGGGGCACAATGAGCAGTTCTTC. Protein product: CASGLAISLAGHNEQFF.

This clonotype showed up just once. The chain carries TRBV12-5 and TRBJ2-1; D unresolved. There are 13 residues in the CDR3. The germline CDR1 and CDR2 sequences are LGHNT and FRNRAP. V dropped 5 bases and J dropped 2 bases, with 7 bases sitting between them. CDR3 sequence: CASGLAAYNEQFF. DNA for the CDR3: TGTGCTAGTGGTCTGGCTGCCTACAATGAGCAGTTCTTC. The full variable domain, completed using reference TRBV12-5 and TRBJ2-1, is DARVTQTPRHKVTEMGQEVTMRCQPILGHNTVFWYRQTMMQGLELLAYFRNRAPLDDSGMPKDRFSAEMPDATLATLKIQPSEPRDSAVYFCASGLAAYNEQFFGPGTRLTVL.

Many counts were recorded for this clonotype. V and J are TRBV4-3 and TRBJ2-2; the D gene could be TRBD1 or TRBD2 (6 bases each). The CDR3 is 15 residues long. Germline lookup yields CDR1 LGHNA and CDR2 YSLEER. Trimming shortened V by 1 base and J by 7 bases, and 13 bases separated the two germline ends. The CDR3 reads CASSQVHGGGGELFF. CDR3 coding DNA: TGCGCCAGCAGCCAAGTTCATGGAGGGGGCGGGGAGCTGTTTTTT.

The table lists this clonotype with many counts. The rearrangement links TRBV28 to TRBJ2-7; D is uncertain. The CDR3 covers 14 residues. The germline CDR1 and CDR2 sequences are MDHEN and SYDVKM. Trimming cost V 1 base and J 4 bases, with 11 bases left between them. In DNA, the CDR3 is TGTGCCAGCAGTTTATTAGGGCTGGGGTACGAGCAGTACTTC. This translates into CASSLLGLGYEQYF.

The J gene is TRBJ2-6, the V gene TRBV28, with TRBD2 identical over 8 bases. V lost 4 bases to trimming and J lost 3 bases; unmatched junction nucleotides: 5. The length of the CDR3 is 16 residues. CDR1 is MDHEN and CDR2 is SYDVKM in the germline V gene. The CDR3 DNA reads TGTGCCAGCAGTTCCCCGGGGGGGCTTGGGGCCAACGTCCTGACTTTC. It encodes CASSSPGGLGANVLTF. The whole variable domain, remainder taken from reference TRBV28 and TRBJ2-6, is DVKVTQSSRYLVKRTGEKVFLECVQDMDHENMFWYRQDPGLGLRLIYFSYDVKMKEKGDIPEGYSVSREKKERFSLILESASTNQTSMYLCASSSPGGLGANVLTFGAGSRLTVL.

This clonotype appeared many times. The chain joins TRBV20-1 to TRBJ2-1; maybe TRBD2 (6 bases). CDR1 and CDR2 (germline): DFQATT, SNEGSKA (reference sequence). This CDR3 has 14 residues. Between the trimmed V and J ends, which lost 0 bases and 7 bases, there was a span of 13 bases. CDR3 residues: CSARDRRLGNEQFF. CDR3 nucleotide sequence: TGCAGTGCTAGAGATAGACGACTAGGAAATGAGCAGTTCTTC.

This clonotype has more than one count but fewer than ten. The chain couples TRBV7-6 to TRBJ2-1; TRBD2 matches 12 bases. Germline V gives CDR1 SGHVS, CDR2 FNYEAQ. Trimming at V came to 6 bases and at J to 5 bases, leaving 2 bases not matched to a gene. There are 14 residues in the CDR3. The CDR3 is CASRRTSGNNEQFF. The CDR3 DNA follows: TGTGCCAGCAGGAGGACTAGCGGGAACAATGAGCAGTTCTTC.

The chain carries TRBV11-3 and TRBJ2-5; perhaps TRBD2 as D (6 bases). With 6 bases removed from V and 2 bases from J, the gap between germline ends came to 13 bases. The CDR3 consists of 14 residues. Germline CDR1 and CDR2: SGHNT and YENEEA. The CDR3 reads CASRGPAGQETQYF. The CDR3 bases are TGTGCCAGCAGGGGGCCAGCGGGTCAAGAGACCCAGTACTTC.

This clonotype has at least ten counts. The chain couples TRBV2 to TRBJ2-5, with a tentative D call TRBD2 (6 bases). This CDR3 comprises 14 residues. From germline, CDR1 is SNHLY and CDR2 FYNNEI. Deletions cut 6 bases from V and 4 bases from J, with 15 bases between. The CDR3 region has the DNA TGTGCCAGCAGCGCGGGACCCGTTATAGAGACCCAGTACTTC. Protein: CASSAGPVIETQYF.

The V and J genes are TRBV11-3 and TRBJ2-7; 8 bases map to TRBD1. J gave up 0 bases and V 1 base, and 5 bases lay outside the gene matches. Germline V gene sequence: CDR1 SGHNT, CDR2 YENEEA. This CDR3 region has 16 residues. The CDR3 sequence: CASSLGTGQSSYEQYV. The CDR3 DNA follows: TGTGCCAGCAGCTTAGGGACAGGGCAGAGCTCCTACGAGCAGTACGTC.

To note about this clonotype: Since a much larger clone is just one base distant, this may be a read error. J is TRBJ2-5 and V is TRBV7-9; 8 bases map to TRBD1. J gave up 6 bases and V 5 bases, and 11 bases lay outside the gene matches. The CDR3 has 15 amino acids. Germline CDR1 and CDR2: SEHNR and FQNEAQ (reference sequence). For the CDR3, the DNA is TGTGCCAGCAGCGCACCGACAGGGGAGGAGCAGACCCAGTACTTC. Amino acids: CASSAPTGEEQTQYF.